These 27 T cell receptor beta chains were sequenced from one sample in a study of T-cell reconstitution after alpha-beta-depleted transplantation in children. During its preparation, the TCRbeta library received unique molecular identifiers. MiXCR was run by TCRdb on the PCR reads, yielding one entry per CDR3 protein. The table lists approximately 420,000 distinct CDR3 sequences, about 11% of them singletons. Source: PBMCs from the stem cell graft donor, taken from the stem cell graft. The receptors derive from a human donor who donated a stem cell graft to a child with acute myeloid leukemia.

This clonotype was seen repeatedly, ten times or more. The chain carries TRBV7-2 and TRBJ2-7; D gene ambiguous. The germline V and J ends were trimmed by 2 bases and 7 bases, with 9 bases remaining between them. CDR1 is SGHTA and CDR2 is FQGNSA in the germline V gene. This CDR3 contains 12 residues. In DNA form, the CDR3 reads TGTGCCAGCAGCTTAATGTCCCAAGAGCAGTACTTC. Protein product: CASSLMSQEQYF. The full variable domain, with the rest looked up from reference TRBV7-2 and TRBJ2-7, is GAGVSQSPSNKVTEKGKDVELRCDPISGHTALYWYRQSLGQGLEFLIYFQGNSAPDKSGLPSDRFSAERTGGSVSTLTIQRTQQEDSAVYLCASSLMSQEQYFGPGTRLTVT.

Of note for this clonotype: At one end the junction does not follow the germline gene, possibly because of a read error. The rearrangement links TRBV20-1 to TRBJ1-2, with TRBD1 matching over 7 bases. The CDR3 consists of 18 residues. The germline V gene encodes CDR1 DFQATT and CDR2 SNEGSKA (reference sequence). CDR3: CCARKGGLPGQPDYGYTF. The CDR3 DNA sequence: TGCTGTGCTAGAAAAGGGGGCCTACCGGGACAGCCCGACTATGGCTACACCTTC.

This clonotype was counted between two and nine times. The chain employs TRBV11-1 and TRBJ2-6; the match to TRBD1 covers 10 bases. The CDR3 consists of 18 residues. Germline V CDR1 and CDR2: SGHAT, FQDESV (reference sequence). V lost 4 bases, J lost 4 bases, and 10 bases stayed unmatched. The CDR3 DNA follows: TGTGCCAGCAGCTCGCCCAGACAGGGGGCGCCCGGGGCCAACGTCCTGACTTTC. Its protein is CASSSPRQGAPGANVLTF.

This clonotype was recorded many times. The CDR3 is CSASGFGTITYNEQFF. The CDR3, as DNA: TGCAGTGCTAGTGGGTTCGGGACCATAACCTACAATGAGCAGTTCTTC. The genes are TRBV20-1 and TRBJ2-1, with D perhaps being TRBD1 or TRBD2 (5 bases each). This CDR3 has 16 amino acids. V lost 3 bases and J 2 bases, leaving 17 bases between the germline ends. Germline V gene lookup returns CDR1 DFQATT and CDR2 SNEGSKA (reference sequence).

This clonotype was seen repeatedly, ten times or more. The DNA for the CDR3 is TGTGCCAGCAGCCCAAATAGCGGGACCCAGTACTTC. Protein sequence: CASSPNSGTQYF. This chain connects TRBV3-1 to TRBJ2-5; D may be TRBD2 (6 bases). CDR3 size: 12 residues. V dropped 4 bases and J dropped 7 bases, with 10 bases sitting between them. Germline V gene lookup returns CDR1 LGHDT and CDR2 YNNKEL (reference sequence).

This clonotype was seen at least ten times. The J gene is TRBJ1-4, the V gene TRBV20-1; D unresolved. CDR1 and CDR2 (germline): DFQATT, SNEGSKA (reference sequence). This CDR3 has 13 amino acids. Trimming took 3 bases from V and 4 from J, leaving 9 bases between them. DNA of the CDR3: TGCAGTGCTAGGTTCAGCCGTAATGAAAAACTGTTTTTT. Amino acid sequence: CSARFSRNEKLFF.

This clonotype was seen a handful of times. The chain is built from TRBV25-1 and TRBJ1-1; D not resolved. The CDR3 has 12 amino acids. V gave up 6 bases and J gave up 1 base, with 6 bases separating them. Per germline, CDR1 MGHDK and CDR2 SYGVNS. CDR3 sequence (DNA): TGTGCCAGCAGAGCGGCGAACACTGAAGCTTTCTTT. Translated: CASRAANTEAFF.

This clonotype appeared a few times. The CDR3 bases are TGCAGCGTTGAGACTAGCGGAAACATTCAGTACTTC. Amino acid sequence: CSVETSGNIQYF. This chain uses TRBV29-1 with TRBJ2-4; 9 nucleotides match TRBD2. The CDR3 has 12 amino acids. The germline gives CDR1 SQVTM, CDR2 ANQGSEA. The V and J ends lost 3 bases and 6 bases, in that order; junction bases with no gene match: 0.

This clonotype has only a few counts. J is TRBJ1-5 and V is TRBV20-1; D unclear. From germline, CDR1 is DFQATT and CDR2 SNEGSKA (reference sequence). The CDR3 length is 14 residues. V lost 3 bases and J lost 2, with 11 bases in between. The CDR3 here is CSASRGRGNQPQHF. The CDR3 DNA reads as TGCAGTGCTAGTAGAGGGAGGGGCAATCAGCCCCAGCATTTT.

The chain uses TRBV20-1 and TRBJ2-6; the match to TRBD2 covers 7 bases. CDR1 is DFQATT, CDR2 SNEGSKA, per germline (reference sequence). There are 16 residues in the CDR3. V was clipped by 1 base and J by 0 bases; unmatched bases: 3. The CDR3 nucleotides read TGCAGTGCTAGAGCTAGCGGACACTCTGGGGCCAACGTCCTGACTTTC. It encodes CSARASGHSGANVLTF.

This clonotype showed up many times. This chain's CDR3 is CASSPWTVQETQYF. The CDR3 nucleotides are TGTGCCAGCAGTCCGTGGACAGTCCAAGAGACCCAGTACTTC. The J gene is TRBJ2-5, the V gene TRBV12-3 or TRBV12-4; D may be TRBD1 (6 bases). V was clipped by 5 bases and J by 1 base, with 11 bases between them. This CDR3 comprises 14 residues.

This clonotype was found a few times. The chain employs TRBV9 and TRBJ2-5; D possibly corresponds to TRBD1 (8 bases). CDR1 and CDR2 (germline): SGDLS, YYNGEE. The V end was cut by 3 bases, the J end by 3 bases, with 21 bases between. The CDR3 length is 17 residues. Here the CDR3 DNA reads TGTGCCAGCAGCGAGCCAGGGGGGGACAGGACCAAAGAGACCCAGTACTTC. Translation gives CASSEPGGDRTKETQYF.

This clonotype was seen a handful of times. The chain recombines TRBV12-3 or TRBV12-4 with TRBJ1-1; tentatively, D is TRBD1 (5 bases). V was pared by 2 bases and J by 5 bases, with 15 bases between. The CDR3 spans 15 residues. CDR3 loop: CASSLTGGVGTEAFF. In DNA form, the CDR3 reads TGTGCCAGCAGTTTAACCGGGGGAGTCGGGACTGAAGCTTTCTTT.

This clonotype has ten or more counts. The CDR3 bases are TGTGCCACCAGTGACCAGGGACAGGGGGCCGATGAGCAGTTCTTC. Translation: CATSDQGQGADEQFF. The rearrangement links TRBV24-1 to TRBJ2-1; TRBD1 matches at 12 bases. V lost 4 bases, J lost 8 bases, and 5 bases stayed unmatched. This CDR3 is 15 amino acids long. CDR1 is KGHDR and CDR2 is SFDVKD in the germline V gene.

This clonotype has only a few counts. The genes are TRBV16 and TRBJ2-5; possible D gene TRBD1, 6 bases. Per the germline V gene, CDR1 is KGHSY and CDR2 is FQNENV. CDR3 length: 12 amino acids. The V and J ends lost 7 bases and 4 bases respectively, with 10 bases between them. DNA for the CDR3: TGTGCCAGCAACCAGGGGAGAGAGACCCAGTACTTC. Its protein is CASNQGRETQYF.

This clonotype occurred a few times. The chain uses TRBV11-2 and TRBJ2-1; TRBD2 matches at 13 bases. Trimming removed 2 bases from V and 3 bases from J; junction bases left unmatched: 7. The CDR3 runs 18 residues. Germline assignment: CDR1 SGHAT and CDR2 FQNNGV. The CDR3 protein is CASSLKLAGGSYYNEQFF. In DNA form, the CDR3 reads TGTGCCAGCAGCTTAAAACTAGCGGGAGGGTCGTACTACAATGAGCAGTTCTTC.

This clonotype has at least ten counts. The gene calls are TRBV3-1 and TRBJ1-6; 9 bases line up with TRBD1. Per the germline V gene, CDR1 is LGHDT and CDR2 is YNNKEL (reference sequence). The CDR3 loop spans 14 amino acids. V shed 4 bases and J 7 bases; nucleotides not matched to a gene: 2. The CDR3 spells CASSPTGGNSPLHF. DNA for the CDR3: TGTGCCAGCAGCCCCACAGGGGGCAATTCACCCCTCCACTTT. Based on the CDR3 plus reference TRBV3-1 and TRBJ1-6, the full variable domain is DTAVSQTPKYLVTQMGNDKSIKCEQNLGHDTMYWYKQDSKKFLKIMFSYNNKELIINETVPNRFSPKSPDKAHLNLHINSLELGDSAVYFCASSPTGGNSPLHFGNGTRLTVT.

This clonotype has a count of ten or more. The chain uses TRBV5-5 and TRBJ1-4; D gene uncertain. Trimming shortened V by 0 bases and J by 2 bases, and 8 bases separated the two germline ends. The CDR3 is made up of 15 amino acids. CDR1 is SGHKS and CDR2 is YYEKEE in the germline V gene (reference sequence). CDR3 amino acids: CASSLAGDTNEKLFF. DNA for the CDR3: TGTGCCAGCAGCTTGGCCGGAGACACTAATGAAAAACTGTTTTTT.

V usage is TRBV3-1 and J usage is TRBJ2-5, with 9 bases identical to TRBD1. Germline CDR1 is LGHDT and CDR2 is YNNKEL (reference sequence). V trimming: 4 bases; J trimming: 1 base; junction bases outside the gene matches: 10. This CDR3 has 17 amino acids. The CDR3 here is CASSPYRQGVFQETQYF. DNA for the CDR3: TGTGCCAGCAGCCCCTATCGACAGGGGGTCTTCCAAGAGACCCAGTACTTC.

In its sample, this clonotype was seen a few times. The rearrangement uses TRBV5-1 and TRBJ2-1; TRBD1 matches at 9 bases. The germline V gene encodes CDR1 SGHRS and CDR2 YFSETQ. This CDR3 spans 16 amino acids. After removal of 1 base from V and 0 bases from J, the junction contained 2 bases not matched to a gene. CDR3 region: CASSLMTGGSYNEQFF. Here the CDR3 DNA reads TGCGCCAGCAGCTTGATGACAGGGGGCTCCTACAATGAGCAGTTCTTC. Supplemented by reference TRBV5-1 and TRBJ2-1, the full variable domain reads KAGVTQTPRYLIKTRGQQVTLSCSPISGHRSVSWYQQTPGQGLQFLFEYFSETQRNKGNFPGRFSGRQFSNSRSEMNVSTLELGDSALYLCASSLMTGGSYNEQFFGPGTRLTVL.

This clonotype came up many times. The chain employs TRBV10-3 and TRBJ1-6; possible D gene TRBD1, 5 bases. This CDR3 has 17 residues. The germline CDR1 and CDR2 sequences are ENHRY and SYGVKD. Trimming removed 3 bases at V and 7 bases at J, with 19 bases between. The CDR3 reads CAISEGRGAGPNSPLHF. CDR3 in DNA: TGTGCCATCAGTGAAGGGCGAGGGGCTGGCCCGAATTCACCCCTCCACTTT.

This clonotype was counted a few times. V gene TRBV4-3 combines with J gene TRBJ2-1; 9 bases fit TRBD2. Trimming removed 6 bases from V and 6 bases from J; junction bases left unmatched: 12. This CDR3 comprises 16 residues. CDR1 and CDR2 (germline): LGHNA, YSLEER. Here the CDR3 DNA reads TGCGCCAGCAGTTCGGCTAGCGGGAACCTAGTCAATGAGCAGTTCTTC. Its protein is CASSSASGNLVNEQFF.

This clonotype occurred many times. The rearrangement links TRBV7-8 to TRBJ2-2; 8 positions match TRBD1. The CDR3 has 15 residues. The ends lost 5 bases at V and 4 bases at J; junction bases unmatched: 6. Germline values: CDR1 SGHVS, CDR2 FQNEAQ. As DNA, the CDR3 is TGTGCCAGCAGCCCCCGACAGGGGTTCACCGGGGAGCTGTTTTTT. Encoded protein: CASSPRQGFTGELFF.

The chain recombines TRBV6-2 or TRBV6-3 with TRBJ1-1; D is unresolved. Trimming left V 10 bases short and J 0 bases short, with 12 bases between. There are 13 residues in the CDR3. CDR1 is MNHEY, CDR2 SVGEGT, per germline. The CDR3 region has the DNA TGTGCCACCACGAGGGAGGTGAACACTGAAGCTTTCTTT. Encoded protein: CATTREVNTEAFF.

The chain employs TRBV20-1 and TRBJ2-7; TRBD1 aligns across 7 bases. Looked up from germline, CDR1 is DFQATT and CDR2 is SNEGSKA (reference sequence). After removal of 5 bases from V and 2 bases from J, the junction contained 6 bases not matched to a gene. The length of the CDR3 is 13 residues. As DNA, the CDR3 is TGCAGTGCTGAGTACAGGGGCACCTACGAGCAGTACTTC. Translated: CSAEYRGTYEQYF.

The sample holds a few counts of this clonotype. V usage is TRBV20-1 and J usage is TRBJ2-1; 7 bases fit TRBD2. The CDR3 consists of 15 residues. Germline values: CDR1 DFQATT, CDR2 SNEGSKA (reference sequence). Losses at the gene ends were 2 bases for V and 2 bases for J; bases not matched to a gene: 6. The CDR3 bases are TGCAGTGCTAGACCGAGCGGGACTGCCTACAATGAGCAGTTCTTC. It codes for CSARPSGTAYNEQFF.

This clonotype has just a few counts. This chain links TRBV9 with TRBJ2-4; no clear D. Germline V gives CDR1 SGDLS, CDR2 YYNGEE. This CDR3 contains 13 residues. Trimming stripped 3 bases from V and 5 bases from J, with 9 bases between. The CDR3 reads CASSAPTENIQYF. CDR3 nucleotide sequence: TGTGCCAGCAGCGCACCCACAGAAAACATTCAGTACTTC.